The 21 T cell receptor beta chains reported below all come from one sample, sequenced in a study of blood T cells in healthy people across ages (dated by TCRdb to between 2014 and 2017). The library was built by means of 5' RACE. For sequencing, an Illumina HiSeq 2500 was employed. A second PCR of roughly 6 to 11 cycles was run with a J-beta primer mix and a sample-barcoded 5' primer. TCRdb itself trimmed the public reads at Q25 with fastp, ran MiXCR and retained productive beta chains. Rows are unified per CDR3 protein, each entry keeping the most common DNA and genes. Present in this sample are approximately 800,000 distinct CDR3 sequences, about 48% of which were seen just once. The ten largest clonotypes hold under 50% of the sample. The sequencing sample was made of blood. The receptors originated from an elderly man in good health.

This clonotype showed up just a few times. The chain employs TRBV29-1 and TRBJ2-4, with no clear D. This CDR3 contains 13 residues. The V end lost 6 bases, the J end lost 0 bases, and 9 bases lay between the germline ends. Germline values: CDR1 SQVTM, CDR2 ANQGSEA. The CDR3 loop reads CSVSDLAKNIQYF. In DNA, the CDR3 is TGCAGCGTCAGTGATCTAGCCAAAAACATTCAGTACTTC.

The CDR3 nucleotides read TGTGCCAGCACCCCTGAGACTAGCGGGAGGGGTGAGCAGTACTTC. Translating gives CASTPETSGRGEQYF. The chain recombines TRBV9 with TRBJ2-5; the match to TRBD2 covers 14 bases. Germline V gene data show CDR1 as SGDLS and CDR2 as YYNGEE. V shed 6 bases, J shed 11 bases, and the junction held 12 bases outside the gene matches. The CDR3 runs to 15 residues.

The V call is TRBV2, the J call TRBJ2-4; D perhaps matches TRBD2 (5 bases). Trimming left V 6 bases short and J 6 bases short, with 12 bases between. Germline V gene lookup returns CDR1 SNHLY and CDR2 FYNNEI. The CDR3 has 13 residues. The CDR3 DNA sequence: TGTGCCAGCAGGAAGGAGACTACAAACATTCAGTACTTC. It yields the protein CASRKETTNIQYF.

This rearrangement joins TRBV29-1 to TRBJ2-3; D may be TRBD2 (5 bases). This CDR3 comprises 12 residues. The germline V and J ends were trimmed by 8 bases and 14 bases, with 23 bases remaining between them. Germline V gene data show CDR1 as SQVTM and CDR2 as ANQGSEA. The CDR3 DNA follows: TGCAGCATTTCAGTCGGGATCAGATACGCGTATTTT. Amino acid sequence: CSISVGIRYAYF.

The V call is TRBV5-1, the J call TRBJ1-2; 7 bases align to TRBD1. V lost 0 bases to trimming and J lost 4 bases; unmatched junction nucleotides: 6. The germline V gene encodes CDR1 SGHRS and CDR2 YFSETQ. This CDR3 has 15 amino acids. CDR3 region: CASSLGQGGLYGYTF. DNA for the CDR3: TGCGCCAGCAGCTTGGGACAGGGAGGCCTCTATGGCTACACCTTC.

For this clonotype: A much larger clone is a single base away; this may be a read error. The chain is built from TRBV29-1 and TRBJ2-7, with D tentatively TRBD2 (5 bases). Germline V CDR1 and CDR2: SQVTM, ANQGSEA. This CDR3 spans 15 amino acids. The CDR3 region is CSAEAGQLDSDEQYF. The CDR3 nucleotides read TGCAGCGCCGAGGCGGGTCAGTTAGACTCCGACGAGCAGTACTTC.

The J gene is TRBJ2-3, the V gene TRBV7-3, with D uncertain. This CDR3 is built from 13 residues. From germline, CDR1 is SGHTA and CDR2 FQGTGA. Between the trimmed V and J ends, which lost 5 bases and 7 bases, there was a span of 13 bases. CDR3 protein: CASSPPARNTQYF. The CDR3 coding sequence is TGTGCCAGCAGCCCCCCCGCCCGAAATACGCAGTATTTT.

This clonotype occurred a few times. This chain joins TRBV21-1 and TRBJ2-7. TRBV21-1 corresponds to a pseudogene. The CDR3 has 15 amino acids. The CDR3 sequence is CASSRGTTSSYEQYF. The CDR3 bases are TGTGCCAGCAGCAGGGGTACGACTAGCTCCTACGAGCAGTACTTC.

The CDR3 loop reads CASSQEGPGTSRYNEQFF. The CDR3 coding sequence is TGTGCCAGCAGCCAAGAAGGGCCCGGGACTAGTAGATACAATGAGCAGTTCTTC. J is TRBJ2-1 and V is TRBV14; 8 bases fit TRBD2. Unmatched junction bases numbered 11, after V lost 0 bases and J lost 4 bases. There are 18 residues in the CDR3. Germline CDR1 reads SGHDN; CDR2 reads FVKESK.

The chain links TRBV25-1 to TRBJ2-4; 10 bases fit TRBD1. The J call may not be correct, given that the DNA end is closer to TRBJ2-7. This CDR3 is built from 15 residues. Germline V gives CDR1 MGHDK, CDR2 SYGVNS. The CDR3 DNA follows: TGTGCCAGCAGTGGGGGGGGACAGGGGAAGCACGAGCAGTACTTC. It encodes CASSGGGQGKHEQYF.

This chain connects TRBV7-2 to TRBJ2-2, with 8 bases lining up with TRBD2. The V gene's germline CDR1 is SGHTA and CDR2 FQGNSA. V lost 1 base and J lost 6; bases outside the gene matches: 7. The CDR3 has 16 residues. As DNA, the CDR3 is TGTGCCAGCAGCTTAGTCCCGGGAGGGCCATCCGGGGAGCTGTTTTTT. This gives the protein CASSLVPGGPSGELFF.

This clonotype has only a few counts. This sequence joins TRBV7-2 and TRBJ2-1, with TRBD2 as a possible D gene (8 bases). V was shortened by 5 bases and J by 7 bases, with 21 bases between the two germline ends. The germline V gene has CDR1 SGHTA and CDR2 FQGNSA. This CDR3 region has 16 residues. This CDR3 reads CASSPRGTSGRNEQFF. The CDR3 nucleotides read TGTGCCAGCAGCCCCAGGGGGACTAGTGGGAGGAATGAGCAGTTCTTC.

V usage is TRBV20-1 and J usage is TRBJ1-2; TRBD1 matches 9 bases. The V gene end was trimmed by 6 bases and the J gene end by 3 bases; junction bases not matched to a gene: 5. The CDR3 runs 13 residues. In germline, CDR1 is DFQATT, CDR2 SNEGSKA (reference sequence). CDR3: CSAKTGGDYGYTF. CDR3 DNA: TGCAGTGCAAAGACAGGGGGGGACTATGGCTACACCTTC.

The CDR3 protein is CATSKGLAGGPDDEQYF. The CDR3 DNA is TGTGCCACCAGTAAGGGACTAGCGGGAGGGCCGGACGACGAGCAGTACTTC. The V gene is TRBV24-1, the J gene TRBJ2-4, with 16 bases aligning to TRBD2. The DNA end is more similar to TRBJ2-7, so the J call may be wrong. This CDR3 has 17 residues. CDR1 and CDR2 (germline): KGHDR, SFDVKD.

The sample holds a few counts of this clonotype. The chain couples TRBV20-1 to TRBJ2-7, with 10 bases lining up with TRBD2. Germline V gives CDR1 DFQATT, CDR2 SNEGSKA (reference sequence). The J segment lost 1 base and the V segment lost 2 bases, leaving 5 bases of the junction unmatched. This CDR3 has 15 amino acids. CDR3 protein: CSARSSGSSSYEQYF. CDR3 DNA: TGCAGTGCTAGATCTAGCGGGAGTTCATCCTACGAGCAGTACTTC.

This sequence joins TRBV6-6 and TRBJ2-1; D not resolved. The better agreement between TRBJ2-7 and the DNA end casts doubt on the J call. Germline values: CDR1 MNHNY, CDR2 SVGAGI (reference sequence). The CDR3 runs to 17 residues. In DNA, the CDR3 is TGTGCCAGCCACCCCTCAGCGTCGTGGAGCGTGAACAATGAGCAGTACTTC. Encoded protein: CASHPSASWSVNNEQYF.

The rearrangement uses TRBV3-1 and TRBJ1-6; perhaps TRBD1 as D (6 bases). Trimming stripped 4 bases from V and 8 bases from J, with 18 bases between. This CDR3 comprises 16 residues. Germline CDR1 is LGHDT and CDR2 is YNNKEL (reference sequence). The CDR3 loop is CASSPRGTALYSPLHF. The DNA of the CDR3 is TGTGCCAGCAGCCCAAGGGGGACGGCCTTATATTCACCCCTCCACTTT.

As concerns this clonotype: At one end, the junction sequence differs from germline, possibly due to a read error. CDR3 amino acids: CASSGVQHSNRPQHF. The CDR3 DNA sequence: TGTGCCAGCAGTGGAGTACAGCATAGCAATCGGCCCCAGCATTTT. The chain has TRBV2 and TRBJ1-5; D not certain. Germline assignment: CDR1 SNHLY and CDR2 FYNNEI. The CDR3 is 15 residues long.

This chain joins TRBV4-1 and TRBJ2-4; maybe TRBD2 (6 bases). Germline V CDR1 and CDR2: MGHRA, YSYEKL. Trimming shortened V by 0 bases and J by 1 base, and 13 bases separated the two germline ends. The CDR3 covers 17 residues. For the CDR3, the DNA is TGCGCCAGCAGCCAAGATGGGTCGGGAGCTGCCAAAAACATTCAGTACTTC. It is translated as CASSQDGSGAAKNIQYF.

The chain recombines TRBV7-2 with TRBJ2-7; weak D call: TRBD2 (6 bases). V lost 5 bases and J 0 bases, leaving 20 bases between the germline ends. There are 17 residues in the CDR3. The germline V gene has CDR1 SGHTA and CDR2 FQGNSA. The CDR3 region has the DNA TGTGCCAGCAGCGCACCTGGAGGAGGGACTTACTCCTACGAGCAGTACTTC. Translated, it gives CASSAPGGGTYSYEQYF.

This clonotype was seen only a few times. The chain employs TRBV28 and TRBJ1-6, with D tentatively TRBD1 (5 bases). From germline, CDR1 is MDHEN and CDR2 SYDVKM. V was clipped by 3 bases and J by 9 bases, with 12 bases between them. There are 14 residues in the CDR3. The CDR3 spells CASSLPGRGSPLHF. The CDR3 nucleotides read TGTGCCAGCAGTTTGCCGGGACGGGGTTCACCCCTCCACTTT. Full variable domain (outside the CDR3, taken from reference TRBV28 and TRBJ1-6): DVKVTQSSRYLVKRTGEKVFLECVQDMDHENMFWYRQDPGLGLRLIYFSYDVKMKEKGDIPEGYSVSREKKERFSLILESASTNQTSMYLCASSLPGRGSPLHFGNGTRLTVT.